Listed here are 32 T cell receptor beta chains from one sample, sequenced in a study of cytomegalovirus exposure and HLA in healthy donors. The PCR contained 60 Vbeta and 13 Jbeta primers. The table came from immunoSEQ multiplex PCR; TCRdb's copy has only in-frame clones and leaves some out. The repertoire holds about 180,000 clones, with over 65% as singletons. The specimen was PBMCs. These receptors were taken from a man younger than 35 in good health and CMV-seronegative.

With regard to this clone: Its ends do not fully match the called genes, so a read error is possible. This chain connects TRBV7-7 to TRBJ2-5; a possible D gene is TRBD1 (5 bases). TRBJ2-7 explains the end of the DNA better; the J call may be wrong. The CDR3 is made up of 15 amino acids. Germline CDR1 and CDR2: SSHAT and FNYEAQ (reference sequence). CDR3 residues: CASSLGQGGSYEQYF. In DNA form, the CDR3 reads TGTGCTAGCAGCTTAGGTCAGGGCGGATCCTACGAGCAGTACTTC.

This rearrangement joins TRBV18 to TRBJ2-5, with D maybe TRBD1 (6 bases). The CDR3 is made up of 14 amino acids. Trimming shortened V by 3 bases and J by 2 bases, and 10 bases separated the two germline ends. Germline V CDR1 and CDR2: KGHSH, LQKENI. The CDR3 is CASSPNRVQETQYF. For the CDR3, the DNA is TGTGCCAGCTCACCTAACAGGGTTCAAGAGACCCAGTACTTC.

Only a few counts were recorded for this clone. This chain links TRBV25-1 with TRBJ1-2; 9 bases align to TRBD1. Germline assignment: CDR1 MGHDK and CDR2 SYGVNS. This CDR3 has 13 residues. With 1 base clipped from V and 6 bases from J, the junction kept 0 bases outside the gene matches. For the CDR3, the DNA is TGTGCCAGCAGTGAATGGGACAGGGATGGCTACACCTTC. Translating it yields CASSEWDRDGYTF.

The genes are TRBV2 and TRBJ1-2; D is unresolved. CDR1 SNHLY and CDR2 FYNNEI come from the germline V gene. The CDR3 has 13 residues. The V end was cut by 3 bases, the J end by 0 bases, with 5 bases between. The CDR3, as DNA: TGTGCCAGCAGTGACAGGCCTAACTATGGCTACACCTTC. Protein: CASSDRPNYGYTF. Filled out from reference TRBV2 and TRBJ1-2, the complete variable domain reads EPEVTQTPSHQVTQMGQEVILRCVPISNHLYFYWYRQILGQKVEFLVSFYNNEISEKSEIFDDQFSVERPDGSNFTLKIRSTKLEDSAMYFCASSDRPNYGYTFGSGTRLTVV.

The chain has TRBV9 and TRBJ2-2; weak D call: TRBD2 (6 bases). CDR1 and CDR2 (germline): SGDLS, YYNGEE. V was clipped by 4 bases and J by 2 bases, with 15 bases between them. The length of the CDR3 is 16 residues. This chain's CDR3 is CASSSPGGTNTGELFF. As DNA, the CDR3 is TGTGCCAGCAGCTCCCCTGGGGGGACCAACACCGGGGAGCTGTTTTTT.

This chain links TRBV5-4 with TRBJ2-7; TRBD1 aligns across 9 bases. The V gene end was trimmed by 3 bases and the J gene end by 5 bases; junction bases not matched to a gene: 6. This CDR3 is 14 amino acids long. Germline CDR1 reads SGHNT; CDR2 reads YYREEE (reference sequence). The CDR3 coding sequence is TGTGCCAGCAGCTCCGGGACAGGGTCCCACGAGCAGTACTTC. As protein: CASSSGTGSHEQYF.

The sample holds a few counts of this clone. V gene TRBV28 combines with J gene TRBJ2-7; D gene ambiguous. CDR1 is MDHEN, CDR2 SYDVKM, per germline. The CDR3 loop spans 14 amino acids. The germline V and J ends were trimmed by 5 bases and 3 bases, with 14 bases remaining between them. The CDR3 region is CASSPTDTYYEQYF. CDR3 in DNA: TGTGCCAGCAGTCCCACCGACACTTACTACGAGCAGTACTTC.

The chain carries TRBV27 and TRBJ1-2; D remains ambiguous. Trimming removed 0 bases from V and 1 base from J, with 9 bases in between. Germline lookup yields CDR1 MNHEY and CDR2 SMNVEV (reference sequence). This CDR3 contains 15 residues. CDR3 in amino acids: CASSLSRANNYGYTF. CDR3 DNA: TGTGCCAGCAGTTTATCCCGCGCAAATAACTATGGCTACACCTTC.

On this clone: The junction shows a germline mismatch at one end, possibly a read error. This CDR3 is CSSSLSGRDTGAFF. DNA for the CDR3: TGTTCCAGCAGCTTAAGTGGCAGAGACACTGGAGCTTTCTTT. The chain recombines TRBV7-9 with TRBJ1-1; D gene uncertain. From germline, CDR1 is SEHNR and CDR2 FQNEAQ (reference sequence). The CDR3 is made up of 14 amino acids.

This clone was seen only a few times. The J gene is TRBJ1-1, the V gene TRBV7-2; no clear D gene. V gave up 4 bases and J gave up 5 bases, with 11 bases separating them. The CDR3 covers 13 residues. Looked up from germline, CDR1 is SGHTA and CDR2 is FQGNSA. The CDR3 sequence: CASSSHARTEAFF. In DNA, the CDR3 is TGTGCCAGCAGCTCTCACGCACGGACTGAAGCTTTCTTT.

The chain links TRBV6-1 to TRBJ2-7; TRBD2 is a possible D gene (5 bases). This CDR3 spans 12 amino acids. Trimming stripped 7 bases from V and 2 bases from J, with 9 bases between. Germline V gene lookup returns CDR1 MNHNS and CDR2 SASEGT. CDR3 sequence (DNA): TGTGCCAGCAAGGAGGCGACCTACGAGCAGTACTTC. Protein sequence: CASKEATYEQYF.

V gene TRBV7-2 combines with J gene TRBJ2-2, with a tentative D call TRBD2 (6 bases). This CDR3 comprises 15 residues. Germline lookup yields CDR1 SGHTA and CDR2 FQGNSA. Trimming pared 1 base from V and 6 bases from J, leaving 12 bases between. CDR3 nucleotide sequence: TGTGCCAGCAGCTTAGACTCTAGCGCCCCCGGGGAGCTGTTTTTT. Translation: CASSLDSSAPGELFF.

The rearrangement joins TRBV28 to TRBJ2-2; 9 bases fit TRBD1. Germline values: CDR1 MDHEN, CDR2 SYDVKM. V lost 6 bases, J lost 1 base, and 12 bases stayed unmatched. CDR3 length equals 18 residues. CDR3 protein: CASSFWVRDRENTGELFF. The CDR3 nucleotides read TGTGCCAGCAGCTTTTGGGTCCGGGACAGGGAGAACACCGGGGAGCTGTTTTTT.

The chain recombines TRBV7-9 with TRBJ2-3; 7 bases match TRBD1. Unmatched junction bases numbered 6, after V lost 6 bases and J lost 0 bases. CDR1 SEHNR and CDR2 FQNEAQ come from the germline V gene (reference sequence). The CDR3 is made up of 15 amino acids. CDR3 sequence reads: CASSPGTASTDTQYF. CDR3 DNA sequence: TGTGCCAGCAGTCCCGGGACAGCTAGCACAGATACGCAGTATTTT.

CDR3 coding DNA: TGTGCCAGCAGTTTAAGAGGCAATCCTGAAGCTTTCTTT. Translating gives CASSLRGNPEAFF. This sequence joins TRBV27 and TRBJ1-1, with D unresolved. The CDR3 contains 13 residues. Germline V CDR1 and CDR2: MNHEY, SMNVEV (reference sequence). Trimming took 2 bases from V and 6 from J, leaving 10 bases between them.

The chain carries TRBV28 and TRBJ1-5; 12 nucleotides match TRBD1. Per the germline V gene, CDR1 is MDHEN and CDR2 is SYDVKM. CDR3 length: 17 residues. V was pared by 3 bases and J by 5 bases, with 8 bases of the junction left unmatched. CDR3 DNA sequence: TGTGCCAGCAGTTTGGGGGACAGGGGGCTTGATTATCAGCCCCAGCATTTT. This codes for CASSLGDRGLDYQPQHF.

This clone was seen a handful of times. The genes are TRBV30 and TRBJ1-5; no clear D gene. The CDR3 spans 19 residues. Germline V gives CDR1 GTSNPN, CDR2 SVGIG (reference sequence). V lost 0 bases and J 0 bases, leaving 21 bases between the germline ends. Written as DNA, the CDR3 is TGTGCCTGGAGTGTCCGGGTCCTCTTAAACCTTAATAGCAATCAGCCCCAGCATTTT. It yields the protein CAWSVRVLLNLNSNQPQHF. Variable domain in full (rest from reference TRBV30 and TRBJ1-5): SQTIHQWPATLVQPVGSPLSLECTVEGTSNPNLYWYRQAAGRGLQLLFYSVGIGQISSEVPQNLSASRPQDRQFILSSKKLLLSDSGFYLCAWSVRVLLNLNSNQPQHFGDGTRLSIL.

The V gene is TRBV6-1, the J gene TRBJ1-1; the match to TRBD1 covers 9 bases. The CDR3 length is 14 residues. The ends lost 6 bases at V and 5 bases at J; junction bases unmatched: 7. CDR1 is MNHNS, CDR2 SASEGT, per germline. CDR3 in amino acids: CASRFRDRATEAFF. The CDR3 nucleotides are TGTGCCAGCAGATTCCGGGACAGGGCGACTGAAGCTTTCTTT.

This clone turned up a few times. The V call is TRBV5-6, the J call TRBJ1-6; TRBD1 matches 7 bases. The CDR3 totals 16 residues. V shed 4 bases and J 10 bases; nucleotides not matched to a gene: 14. CDR1 is SGHDT and CDR2 is YYEEEE in the germline V gene. CDR3 protein: CASSRLSRGPQSPLHF. The CDR3 DNA sequence: TGTGCCAGCAGCCGCCTCTCGAGGGGGCCTCAATCACCCCTCCACTTT.

The genes are TRBV5-8 and TRBJ2-3; TRBD1 aligns across 7 bases. CDR1 SGHTS and CDR2 YDEGEE come from the germline V gene. V was clipped by 5 bases and J by 0 bases; unmatched bases: 9. This CDR3 is 16 amino acids long. The CDR3 sequence: CASSLEGAGSTDTQYF. CDR3 bases: TGTGCCAGCAGTCTCGAGGGGGCGGGTAGCACAGATACGCAGTATTTT.

This clone was seen only once. The rearrangement joins TRBV6-1 to TRBJ2-1, with D tentatively TRBD1 (5 bases). CDR3 length: 15 amino acids. V dropped 5 bases and J dropped 6 bases, with 17 bases sitting between them. CDR1 is MNHNS, CDR2 SASEGT, per germline. The CDR3 reads CASSPIAVDSNEQFF. CDR3 sequence (DNA): TGTGCCAGCAGTCCGATCGCCGTTGACAGCAATGAGCAGTTCTTC.

This chain joins TRBV2 and TRBJ2-2; 9 nucleotides agree with TRBD2. Trimming cost V 4 bases and J 2 bases; bases outside gene matches: 5. The CDR3 has 16 amino acids. The V gene's germline CDR1 is SNHLY and CDR2 FYNNEI. The CDR3: CASSVLAGINTGELFF. Written as DNA, the CDR3 is TGTGCCAGCAGTGTGCTAGCGGGGATTAACACCGGGGAGCTGTTTTTT.

This clone was detected only once. J is TRBJ2-1 and V is TRBV11-3; 10 positions agree with TRBD2. The CDR3 totals 20 residues. Germline V CDR1 and CDR2: SGHNT, YENEEA. The trim removed 2 bases at V and 7 bases at J, leaving 20 bases unmatched. Here the CDR3 reads CASSLRFPTSGTPPGNEQFF. DNA of the CDR3: TGTGCCAGCAGCTTAAGGTTCCCAACTAGCGGGACTCCCCCTGGGAATGAGCAGTTCTTC. Full variable domain (missing parts from reference TRBV11-3 and TRBJ2-1): EAGVVQSPRYKIIEKKQPVAFWCNPISGHNTLYWYLQNLGQGPELLIRYENEEAVDDSQLPKDRFSAERLKGVDSTLKIQPAELGDSAVYLCASSLRFPTSGTPPGNEQFFGPGTRLTVL.

This clone was recorded once. CDR3 nucleotide sequence: TGTGCCAGTATCTCGGGTGAGCAGTTCTTC. Translation gives CASISGEQFF. V is TRBV19 and J is TRBJ2-1; D remains unclear. CDR3 size: 10 residues. Germline CDR1 reads LNHDA; CDR2 reads SQIVND (reference sequence). V lost 7 bases and J 9 bases, leaving 7 bases between the germline ends.

The chain uses TRBV5-6 and TRBJ2-7, with D possibly TRBD2 on 5 matching bases. This CDR3 spans 14 amino acids. Germline V gives CDR1 SGHDT, CDR2 YYEEEE. Between the trimmed V and J ends, which lost 4 bases and 5 bases, there was a span of 16 bases. CDR3 sequence reads: CASSLPGDGHEQYF. CDR3 nucleotides: TGTGCCAGCAGCCTTCCCGGGGATGGGCACGAGCAGTACTTC.

This rearrangement joins TRBV10-1 to TRBJ2-7; TRBD2 matches 8 bases. CDR3 length: 14 residues. V dropped 0 bases and J dropped 4; count of bases not matched to a gene: 2. Germline assignment: CDR1 WNHNN and CDR2 SYGVQD (reference sequence). CDR3 amino acids: CASSESGLGYEQYF. Here the CDR3 DNA reads TGCGCCAGCAGTGAGTCGGGACTAGGTTACGAGCAGTACTTC.

The chain uses TRBV6-5 and TRBJ1-4, with 8 bases that match TRBD1. The CDR3 loop spans 14 amino acids. With V trimmed by 3 bases and J by 8 bases, 5 bases remained unmatched. Germline V gene lookup returns CDR1 MNHEY and CDR2 SVGAGI. For the CDR3, the DNA is TGTGCCAGCAGTTATACAGGGGGAGGGGAAAAACTGTTTTTT. This codes for CASSYTGGGEKLFF.

This chain connects TRBV15 to TRBJ2-7; the match to TRBD1 covers 10 bases. CDR1 is LNHNV and CDR2 is YYDKDF in the germline V gene (reference sequence). The CDR3 is 16 residues long. V gave up 1 base and J gave up 6 bases; unmatched junction bases: 9. This chain's CDR3 is CATSRVVGRTGGEQYF. Here the CDR3 DNA reads TGTGCCACCAGCAGAGTAGTTGGGCGGACAGGGGGCGAGCAGTACTTC.

This clone was seen only once. This chain joins TRBV5-1 and TRBJ2-1; the D gene is possibly TRBD2 (6 bases). Deletions cut 4 bases from V and 10 bases from J, with 21 bases between. The germline V gene encodes CDR1 SGHRS and CDR2 YFSETQ. This CDR3 contains 15 residues. The CDR3 bases are TGCGCCAGCAGCCCCGGAGGGACCCTCCGGGGGGAGCAGTTCTTC. Protein sequence: CASSPGGTLRGEQFF. Variable domain in full (rest from reference TRBV5-1 and TRBJ2-1): KAGVTQTPRYLIKTRGQQVTLSCSPISGHRSVSWYQQTPGQGLQFLFEYFSETQRNKGNFPGRFSGRQFSNSRSEMNVSTLELGDSALYLCASSPGGTLRGEQFFGPGTRLTVL.

This chain joins TRBV2 and TRBJ2-2; 12 bases are a match to TRBD1. Germline-derived CDR1 and CDR2 are SNHLY and FYNNEI. The CDR3 spans 16 residues. Trimming removed 6 bases from V and 6 bases from J; junction bases left unmatched: 8. The CDR3 DNA reads TGTGCCAGCAGGGCACCGGGACAGGGGGCGGCCGGGGAGCTGTTTTTT. Its protein product is CASRAPGQGAAGELFF.

The chain recombines TRBV27 with TRBJ2-5; perhaps TRBD1 as D (5 bases). V lost 5 bases, J lost 5 bases, and 12 bases lay in between. CDR1 is MNHEY, CDR2 SMNVEV, per germline (reference sequence). The CDR3 covers 13 residues. CDR3 in DNA: TGTGCCAGCAGTCCAGAAGGGGCGGAGACCCAGTACTTC. Translating gives CASSPEGAETQYF.

In the case of this clone: The sample holds other DNA sequences that translate to the same CDR3. The chain carries TRBV4-1 and TRBJ1-1, with 8 bases fitting TRBD1. The CDR3 has 15 residues. The ends lost 3 bases at V and 3 bases at J; junction bases unmatched: 6. The germline V gene encodes CDR1 MGHRA and CDR2 YSYEKL. DNA for the CDR3: TGCGCCAGCAGCCATCTCCGACAGGGGTACACTGAAGCTTTCTTT. This codes for CASSHLRQGYTEAFF.